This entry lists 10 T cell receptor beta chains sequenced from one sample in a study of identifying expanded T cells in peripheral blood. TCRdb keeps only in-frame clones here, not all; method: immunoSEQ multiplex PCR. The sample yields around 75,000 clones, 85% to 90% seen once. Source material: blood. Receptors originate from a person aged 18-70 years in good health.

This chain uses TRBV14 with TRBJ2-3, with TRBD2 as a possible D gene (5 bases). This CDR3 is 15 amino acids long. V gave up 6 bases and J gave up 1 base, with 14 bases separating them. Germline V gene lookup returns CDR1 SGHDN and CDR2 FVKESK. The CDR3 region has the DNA TGTGCCAGCAGTCCAGGACGGGGTCGCACAGATACGCAGTATTTT. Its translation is CASSPGRGRTDTQYF.

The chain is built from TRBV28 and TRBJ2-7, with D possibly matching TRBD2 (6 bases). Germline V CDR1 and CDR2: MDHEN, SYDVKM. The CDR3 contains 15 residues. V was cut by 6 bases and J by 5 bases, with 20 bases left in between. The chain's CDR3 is CASRPGGKIADEQYF. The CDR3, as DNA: TGTGCCAGCAGACCCGGAGGGAAAATTGCCGACGAGCAGTACTTC.

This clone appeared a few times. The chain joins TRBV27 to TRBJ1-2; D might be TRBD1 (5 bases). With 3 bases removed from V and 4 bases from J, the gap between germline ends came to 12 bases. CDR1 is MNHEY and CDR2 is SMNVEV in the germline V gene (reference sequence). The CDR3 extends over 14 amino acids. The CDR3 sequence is CASSFLGAPYGYTF. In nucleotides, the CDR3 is TGTGCCAGCAGTTTTTTAGGGGCTCCCTATGGCTACACCTTC.

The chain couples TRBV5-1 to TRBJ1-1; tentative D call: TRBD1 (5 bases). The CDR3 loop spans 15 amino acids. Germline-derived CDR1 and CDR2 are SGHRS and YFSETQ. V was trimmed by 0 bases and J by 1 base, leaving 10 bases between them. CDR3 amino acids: CASSLVGVANTEAFF. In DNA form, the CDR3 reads TGCGCCAGCAGCTTGGTGGGGGTAGCGAACACTGAAGCTTTCTTT.

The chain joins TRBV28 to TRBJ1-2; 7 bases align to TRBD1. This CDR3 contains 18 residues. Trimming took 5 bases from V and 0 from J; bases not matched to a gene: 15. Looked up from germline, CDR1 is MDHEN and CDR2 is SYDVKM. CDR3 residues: CASSTSDRAFTANYGYTF. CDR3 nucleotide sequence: TGTGCCAGCAGTACGTCTGACAGGGCCTTTACAGCTAACTATGGCTACACCTTC.

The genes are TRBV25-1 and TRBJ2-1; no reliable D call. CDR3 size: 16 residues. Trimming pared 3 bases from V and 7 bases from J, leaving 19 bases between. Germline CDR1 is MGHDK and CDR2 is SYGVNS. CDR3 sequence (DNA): TGTGCCAGCAGTGAGAGCAGAGGCAGGTCGATGAATGAGCAGTTCTTC. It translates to CASSESRGRSMNEQFF.

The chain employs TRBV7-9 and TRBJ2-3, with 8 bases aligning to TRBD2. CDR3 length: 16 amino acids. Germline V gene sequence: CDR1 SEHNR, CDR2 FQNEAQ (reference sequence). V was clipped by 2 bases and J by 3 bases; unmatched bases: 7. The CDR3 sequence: CASSLNLREATDTQYF. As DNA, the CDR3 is TGTGCCAGCAGCTTAAACTTGCGGGAGGCAACAGATACGCAGTATTTT.

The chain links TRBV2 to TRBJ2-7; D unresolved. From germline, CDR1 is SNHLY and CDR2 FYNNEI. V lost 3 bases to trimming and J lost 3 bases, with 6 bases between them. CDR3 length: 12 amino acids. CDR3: CASSDGYYEQYF. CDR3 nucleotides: TGTGCCAGCAGTGACGGCTACTACGAGCAGTACTTC.

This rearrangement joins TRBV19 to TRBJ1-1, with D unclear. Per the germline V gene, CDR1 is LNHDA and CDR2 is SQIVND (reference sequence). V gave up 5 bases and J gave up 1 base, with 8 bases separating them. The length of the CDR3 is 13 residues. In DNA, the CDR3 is TGTGCCAGTAGTTCCACACCGAACACTGAAGCTTTCTTT. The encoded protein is CASSSTPNTEAFF.

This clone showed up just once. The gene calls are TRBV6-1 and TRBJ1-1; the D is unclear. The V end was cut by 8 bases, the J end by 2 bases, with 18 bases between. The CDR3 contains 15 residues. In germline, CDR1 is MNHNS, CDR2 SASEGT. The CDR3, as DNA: TGTGCCAGCCCCTCCCCAGGAATTCCTAACACTGAAGCTTTCTTT. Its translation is CASPSPGIPNTEAFF.